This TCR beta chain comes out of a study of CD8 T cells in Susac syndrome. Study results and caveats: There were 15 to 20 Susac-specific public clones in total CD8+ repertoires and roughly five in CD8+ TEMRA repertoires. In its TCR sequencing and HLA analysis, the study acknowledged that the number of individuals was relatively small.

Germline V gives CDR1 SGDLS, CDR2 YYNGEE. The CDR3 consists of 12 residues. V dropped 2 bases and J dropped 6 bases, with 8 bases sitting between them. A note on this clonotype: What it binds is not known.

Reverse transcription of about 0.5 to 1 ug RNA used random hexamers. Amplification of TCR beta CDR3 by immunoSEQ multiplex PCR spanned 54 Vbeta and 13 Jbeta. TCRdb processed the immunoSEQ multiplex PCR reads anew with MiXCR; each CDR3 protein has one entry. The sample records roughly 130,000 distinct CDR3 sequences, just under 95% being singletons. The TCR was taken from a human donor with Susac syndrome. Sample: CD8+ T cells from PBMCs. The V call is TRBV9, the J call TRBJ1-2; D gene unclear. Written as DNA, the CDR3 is TGTGCCAGCAGCGTCCCCGGGGATGGCTACACCTTC. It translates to CASSVPGDGYTF.